These 10 T cell receptor beta chains were sequenced from one sample in a study of T cells in Graves' hyperthyroidism and ophthalmopathy. Regions amplified from RNA transcripts were the TCR beta CDR3 regions. First-round RT-PCR with HTBI primers amplified the TCR CDR3 region. TCRdb reprocessed the multiplex PCR reads with MiXCR, giving one entry per CDR3 protein. This table holds 150,000 or so distinct CDR3 sequences, 22% found once. Specimen: blood. The receptors here all came from a woman in her forties or fifties with Graves' hyperthyroidism that later progressed to Graves' ophthalmopathy.

As for this clonotype: As the CDR3 is not closed by the conserved phenylalanine or tryptophan, this likely results from a read error. The rearrangement joins TRBV15 to TRBJ1-3; 8 nucleotides match TRBD1. Germline lookup yields CDR1 LNHNV and CDR2 YYDKDF (reference sequence). The CDR3 covers 14 residues. With 2 bases clipped from V and 4 bases from J, the junction kept 1 base outside the gene matches. The CDR3 protein is CATSRQGAGNTIYS. The CDR3 DNA follows: TGTGCCACCAGCAGACAGGGGGCCGGAAACACCATATATTCT.

This clonotype was observed a handful of times. The chain recombines TRBV2 with TRBJ1-3; no firm D call. Germline CDR1 reads SNHLY; CDR2 reads FYNNEI. This CDR3 comprises 15 residues. With 0 bases removed from V and 1 base from J, the gap between germline ends came to 7 bases. CDR3 nucleotide sequence: TGTGCCAGCAGTGAAGCGACACTTTCTGGAAACACCATATATTTT. Translated, it gives CASSEATLSGNTIYF. Combining the CDR3 with reference TRBV2 and TRBJ1-3 gives the whole variable domain EPEVTQTPSHQVTQMGQEVILRCVPISNHLYFYWYRQILGQKVEFLVSFYNNEISEKSEIFDDQFSVERPDGSNFTLKIRSTKLEDSAMYFCASSEATLSGNTIYFGEGSWLTVV.

This clonotype was picked up a small number of times. The chain combines TRBV3-1 with TRBJ1-5, with no clear D. The CDR3 covers 14 residues. Germline values: CDR1 LGHDT, CDR2 YNNKEL (reference sequence). Trimming pared 0 bases from V and 4 bases from J, leaving 7 bases between. CDR3 in amino acids: CASSQDPMNQPQHF. CDR3 nucleotide sequence: TGTGCCAGCAGCCAAGATCCGATGAATCAGCCCCAGCATTTT.

This clonotype was seen ten or more times. This rearrangement joins TRBV20-1 to TRBJ2-1; 8 nucleotides agree with TRBD1. CDR1 is DFQATT and CDR2 is SNEGSKA in the germline V gene (reference sequence). This CDR3 region has 15 residues. J was trimmed by 3 bases and V by 5 bases; bases with no gene match: 9. The CDR3, as DNA: TGCAGTGCTCGCCCAGGGACAGGAAACTACAATGAGCAGTTCTTC. Translation gives CSARPGTGNYNEQFF.

The table lists this clonotype with many counts. The rearrangement uses TRBV27 and TRBJ1-5; 7 positions match TRBD1. The J segment lost 6 bases and the V segment lost 7 bases, leaving 12 bases of the junction unmatched. The germline V gene has CDR1 MNHEY and CDR2 SMNVEV (reference sequence). The CDR3 spans 15 residues. The CDR3 DNA is TGTGCCAGCACCACCTCCGACAGGGCTGGTCAGCCCCAGCATTTT. This gives the protein CASTTSDRAGQPQHF.

This clonotype was picked up many times. This chain links TRBV11-2 with TRBJ2-7, with 10 nucleotides matching TRBD2. This CDR3 comprises 14 residues. The ends lost 4 bases at V and 3 bases at J; junction bases unmatched: 3. Germline-derived CDR1 and CDR2 are SGHAT and FQNNGV. This CDR3 is CASSSSSGSYEQYF. The CDR3 DNA reads TGTGCCAGCAGCTCTTCTAGCGGGAGCTACGAGCAGTACTTC.

The chain has TRBV2 and TRBJ2-3, with D unresolved. V gave up 5 bases and J gave up 2 bases, with 20 bases separating them. Germline CDR1 SNHLY, CDR2 FYNNEI. The CDR3 sequence is 17 residues long. Here the CDR3 reads CASSLLRVQDNTDTQYF. The CDR3 DNA follows: TGTGCCAGCAGTCTCCTCCGAGTCCAGGATAACACAGATACGCAGTATTTT.

The rearrangement joins TRBV2 to TRBJ1-2, with 7 nucleotides matching TRBD1. Germline V gene lookup returns CDR1 SNHLY and CDR2 FYNNEI. The J segment lost 8 bases and the V segment lost 4 bases, leaving 4 bases of the junction unmatched. The CDR3 has 12 amino acids. The chain's CDR3 is CASSGQGWGYTF. CDR3 coding DNA: TGTGCCAGCAGTGGACAGGGTTGGGGCTACACCTTC.

The rearrangement links TRBV6-2 or TRBV6-3 to TRBJ2-2; 9 bases are a match to TRBD1. After removal of 2 bases from V and 6 bases from J, the junction contained 7 bases not matched to a gene. Germline-derived CDR1 and CDR2 are MNHEY and SVGEGT. The CDR3 is 16 residues long. In DNA, the CDR3 is TGTGCCAGCAGTTACGGGGGGACAGGGAAGGCCGGGGAGCTGTTTTTT. Translated, it gives CASSYGGTGKAGELFF.

The V call is TRBV6-5, the J call TRBJ2-2; TRBD2 aligns across 7 bases. The CDR3 sequence is 15 residues long. The germline V gene has CDR1 MNHEY and CDR2 SVGAGI. J lost 4 bases, V lost 2 bases, and 4 bases had no gene match. CDR3 DNA sequence: TGTGCCAGCAGTTACGGGGGGGTCCGCACCGGGGAGCTGTTTTTT. Encoded protein: CASSYGGVRTGELFF.